These T cell receptor beta chains were read from a single sample in a study of technical replicates of blood from a handful of donors. The table came from immunoSEQ multiplex PCR; TCRdb's copy has only in-frame clones and leaves some out. The sample yields 79,000 or so clones, about 92% seen once. Input material: T cells isolated from PBMCs. Receptors originate from a human donor in good health. The CDR3 runs from the conserved cysteine through the conserved F or W. A D gene is named only where the DNA matches it firmly. Rows may omit the clone size; those that give it use once, few, many or a size class.

NA,TRBV4-1,TRBJ1-5,NA,CASSQDQGNQPQHF,TGCGCCAGCAGCCAAGATCAGGGCAATCAGCCCCAGCATTTT
NA,TRBV19,TRBJ1-3,NA,CASSPIGPRGNTIYF,TGTGCCAGTAGTCCAATCGGTCCACGTGGAAACACCATATATTTT
TRBD1,TRBV28,TRBJ1-1,NA,CASSLSLQGRAEAFF,TGTGCCAGCAGTTTAAGCCTACAGGGGAGAGCTGAAGCTTTCTTT
TRBD1,TRBV6-5,TRBJ1-2,NA,CASSTVQGYYGYTF,TGTGCCAGCAGCACCGTACAGGGGTACTATGGCTACACCTTC
TRBD2,TRBV7-6,TRBJ2-7,NA,CASSLGLAGTYEQYF,TGTGCCAGCAGCTTAGGCCTAGCGGGTACCTACGAGCAGTACTTC
NA,TRBV27,TRBJ1-2,NA,CASGILGDTFYYGYTF,TGTGCCAGCGGGATCCTCGGGGACACCTTTTACTATGGCTACACCTTC
NA,TRBV18,TRBJ1-4,NA,CASSRALTNTNEKLFF,TGTGCCAGCTCACGGGCCCTGACCAATACTAATGAAAAACTGTTTTTT
NA,TRBV19,TRBJ1-1,NA,CASKQGDTEAFF,TGTGCCTCGAAACAGGGTGACACTGAAGCTTTCTTT
TRBD1,TRBV7-8,TRBJ2-2,NA,CASSLDRGSTGELFF,TGTGCCAGCAGCTTAGACAGGGGAAGTACCGGGGAGCTGTTTTTT
NA,TRBV4-3,TRBJ2-1,once,CASSQERHPLEQFF,TGCGCCAGCAGCCAAGAGAGACACCCACTGGAGCAGTTCTTC
NA,TRBV9,TRBJ1-2,NA,CASSLAGTYGYTF,TGTGCCAGCAGCCTGGCGGGGACCTATGGCTACACCTTC
NA,TRBV28,TRBJ1-5,NA,CASSSINQPQHF,TGTGCCAGCAGTTCAATTAATCAGCCCCAGCATTTT
NA,TRBV10-3,TRBJ1-2,NA,CAISDPGYGYTF,TGTGCCATCAGTGACCCGGGCTATGGCTACACCTTC
NA,TRBV5-4,TRBJ1-1,few,CASSYPVNTEAFF,TGTGCCAGCAGCTACCCAGTGAACACTGAAGCTTTCTTT
NA,TRBV29-1,TRBJ2-3,NA,CSVVIDLDTQYF,TGCAGCGTTGTGATAGATCTGGATACGCAGTATTTT
TRBD1,TRBV7-3,TRBJ2-5,NA,CASRRDRAETQYF,TGTGCCAGCAGACGAGACAGGGCAGAGACCCAGTACTTC
NA,TRBV4-3,TRBJ1-4,NA,CASSHSAGTRNEKLFF,TGCGCCAGCAGCCACTCGGCCGGGACAAGAAATGAAAAACTGTTTTTT
TRBD2,TRBV19,TRBJ2-1,NA,CASTIQAGGKIEQFF,TGTGCCAGTACCATTCAAGCGGGAGGGAAGATTGAGCAGTTCTTC
NA,TRBV13,TRBJ1-1,NA,CASSLGLTEAFF,TGTGCCAGCAGCTTAGGCCTCACTGAAGCTTTCTTT
NA,TRBV6-5,TRBJ1-5,NA,CASSYGQGNQPQHF,TGTGCCAGCAGTTACGGCCAGGGTAATCAGCCCCAGCATTTT
TRBD2,TRBV4-1,TRBJ2-3,NA,CASSPQLTSGLTDTQYF,TGCGCCAGCAGCCCTCAGTTGACTAGCGGGCTCACAGATACGCAGTATTTT
NA,TRBV5-6,TRBJ1-2,NA,CASSPLDSNYGYTF,TGTGCCAGCAGCCCCCTGGACAGCAACTATGGCTACACCTTC
TRBD2,TRBV13,TRBJ2-1,NA,CASSLGLAGPYNEQFF,TGTGCCAGCAGCTTAGGCCTAGCGGGACCCTACAATGAGCAGTTCTTC
TRBD2,TRBV19,TRBJ2-5,NA,CASSPGLAELTETQYF,TGTGCCAGTAGCCCTGGACTAGCGGAACTAACCGAGACCCAGTACTTC
NA,TRBV11-2,TRBJ2-1,NA,CASSPEGVYNEQFF,TGTGCCAGCAGCCCCGAGGGGGTATACAATGAGCAGTTCTTC
TRBD1,TRBV11-2,TRBJ2-7,NA,CASSSYRGTVHEQYF,TGTGCCAGCAGCTCTTACAGGGGGACGGTCCACGAGCAGTACTTC
TRBD1,TRBV6-5,TRBJ2-3,NA,CASSYDRGTDTQYF,TGTGCCAGCAGTTACGACAGGGGCACAGATACGCAGTATTTT
NA,TRBV9,TRBJ2-1,NA,CASSVSKVGLPSNNEQFF,TGTGCCAGCAGCGTAAGTAAGGTTGGGCTACCTTCTAACAATGAGCAGTTCTTC
NA,TRBV5-5,TRBJ2-7,once,CASSLSGTLIYEQYF,TGTGCCAGCAGCTTGTCCGGGACTCTGATATACGAGCAGTACTTC
NA,TRBV30,TRBJ2-1,once,CACSGSSSYNEQFF,TGTGCCTGTAGCGGCTCGAGCTCCTACAATGAGCAGTTCTTC
TRBD2,TRBV7-2,TRBJ2-5,NA,CASSLRGLAEETQYF,TGTGCCAGCAGCTTACGGGGACTAGCGGAAGAGACCCAGTACTTC
TRBD1,TRBV6-5,TRBJ1-2,NA,CASRIDRGGYGYTF,TGTGCCAGCAGGATCGACAGGGGCGGGTATGGCTACACCTTC
TRBD1,TRBV5-6,TRBJ2-2,NA,CASSFLQGVAGELFF,TGTGCCAGCAGCTTCTTGCAGGGGGTAGCCGGGGAGCTGTTTTTT
NA,TRBV5-1,TRBJ1-3,once,CASSYGVYEGAGNTIYF,TGCGCCAGCAGCTACGGGGTGTACGAAGGCGCGGGAAACACCATATATTTT
NA,TRBV28,TRBJ1-1,NA,CATSEAFF,TGTGCCACCTCTGAAGCTTTCTTT
TRBD1,TRBV5-6,TRBJ2-7,NA,CASALRRTGFYEQYF,TGTGCCAGCGCCCTTAGGAGGACAGGGTTCTACGAGCAGTACTTC
NA,TRBV7-8,TRBJ2-1,NA,CASSLVFGGGPHEQFF,TGTGCCAGCAGCTTAGTTTTCGGGGGAGGCCCGCATGAGCAGTTCTTC